A selection of T cell receptor beta chains follows, all from one sample in a study of blood T cell repertoires in COVID-19. Libraries were prepared by immunoSEQ multiplex PCR; TCRdb keeps only in-frame clonotypes and omits some of them. The sample has some 220,000 clones; 80% are singletons. Sequenced input: peripheral blood. These receptors were taken from a woman aged 70-85 years with acute or convalescent COVID-19. The CDR3 runs from the conserved cysteine through the conserved F or W. D genes are given only for firm matches. Clone size appears in some rows only: once, few, many, or a class for an expanded clone.

clone size,V gene,D gene,J gene,CDR3 DNA,CDR3 protein
NA,TRBV6-1,TRBD2,TRBJ2-1,TGTGCCAGCAGTGCAGTGCCCCGGGGGGCCTACAATGAGCAGTTCTTC,CASSAVPRGAYNEQFF
NA,TRBV10-3,TRBD2,TRBJ2-7,TGTGCCATCAGTGAGTTTTCAGCGGGGAAACCGTACGAGCAGTACTTC,CAISEFSAGKPYEQYF
NA,TRBV9,TRBD1,TRBJ2-3,TGTGCCAGCAGCGTAGGGCAGGGGGCAGGAGATACGCAGTATTTT,CASSVGQGAGDTQYF
NA,TRBV18,TRBD1,TRBJ2-3,TGTGCCAGCTCACGAAAAACAGGGGGCGCAGATACGCAGTATTTT,CASSRKTGGADTQYF
NA,TRBV7-2,TRBD2,TRBJ2-3,TGTGCCAGCAGCTTCTCGCTAGCGGGGGGTTACACAGATACGCAGTATTTT,CASSFSLAGGYTDTQYF
NA,TRBV19,TRBD1,TRBJ1-5,TGTGCCAGTAGTACAGACAGGGATCAGCCCCAGCATTTT,CASSTDRDQPQHF
NA,TRBV15,TRBD1,TRBJ2-7,TGTGCCACCAGCAGAGAGTCGTTAGGGACAGGGTCCGAGGAGCAGTACTTC,CATSRESLGTGSEEQYF
NA,TRBV18,TRBD2,TRBJ2-3,TGTGCCAGCTCCCCGGGACTAGCAGGGGATACGCAGTATTTT,CASSPGLAGDTQYF
once,TRBV4-3,NA,TRBJ2-5,TGCGCCAGCAGCCAAGATACACTAGCTGCAGAGACCCAGTACTTC,CASSQDTLAAETQYF
few,TRBV7-2,NA,TRBJ1-4,TGTGCCAGCAGTCATTCGCGGACGCGGGGTGAAAAACTGTTTTTT,CASSHSRTRGEKLFF
NA,TRBV7-7,TRBD2,TRBJ2-5,TGTGCCAGCAGCTTAAGTAGCGGGGGACAAGAGACCCAGTACTTC,CASSLSSGGQETQYF
NA,TRBV28,NA,TRBJ1-1,TGTGCCAGCAGCCCACCCTCAGGACAGATTGAAGCTTTCTTT,CASSPPSGQIEAFF
NA,TRBV18,NA,TRBJ2-3,TGTGCCAGCTCACGTGGGCCACCCCCCCACCGAGATACGCAGTATTTT,CASSRGPPPHRDTQYF
NA,TRBV3-1/TRBV3-2,NA,TRBJ1-6,TGTGCCAGCAGCCAAAGGGGGACCTATAATTCACCCCTCCACTTT,CASSQRGTYNSPLHF
NA,TRBV10-2,NA,TRBJ1-2,TGCGCCAGCAGCGGCCTGACAGGCGATGGCTACACCTTC,CASSGLTGDGYTF
NA,TRBV19,NA,TRBJ1-5,TGTGCCAGTAGTATAGAGGGCCAGACCCAGCATTTT,CASSIEGQTQHF
NA,TRBV27,NA,TRBJ2-7,TGTGCCAGCAGCGAGGGCTACGAGCAGTACTTC,CASSEGYEQYF
NA,TRBV24-1,TRBD2,TRBJ2-2,TGTGCCACGGCGATAGCGGGGGGTGACACCGGGGAGCTGTTTTTT,CATAIAGGDTGELFF
NA,TRBV6-5,TRBD1,TRBJ2-7,TGTGCCAGCAGTCTGGACAGGTCCTACGAGCAGTACTTC,CASSLDRSYEQYF
NA,TRBV12-3/TRBV12-4,NA,TRBJ1-1,TGTGCCAGCAGTCCCCCGGTGGGGGGACGAGCTTTCTTT,CASSPPVGGRAFF
once,TRBV2,TRBD1,TRBJ2-1,TGTGCCAGCATGAACGGACAGGGGACAAGTTCCTACAATGAGCAGTTCTTC,CASMNGQGTSSYNEQFF
NA,TRBV4-1,TRBD2,TRBJ2-3,TGCGCCAGCAGCCCCGGGTCGAGTCGGGGGGGCAAGGATACGCAGTATTTT,CASSPGSSRGGKDTQYF
once,TRBV7-6,NA,TRBJ2-3,TGTGCCAGCAGCTTCCAGGGCTCCGGGCCAGATACGCAGTATTTT,CASSFQGSGPDTQYF
NA,TRBV30,NA,TRBJ2-7,TGTGCCTGCGGGACTGGCTACGAGCAGTACTTC,CACGTGYEQYF
NA,TRBV29-1,TRBD2,TRBJ2-7,TGCAGCGTTAGTCGCGGGGGGGTCTACGAGCAGTACTTC,CSVSRGGVYEQYF
NA,TRBV5-1,NA,TRBJ2-1,TGCGCCAGCACCCTTGAGGGGGGGCCCAATGAGTTCTTC,CASTLEGGPNEFF
NA,TRBV6-5,NA,TRBJ1-5,TGTGCCAGCAGTCTTACAGGGTTAGGCGAACAGCCCCAGCATTTT,CASSLTGLGEQPQHF
few,TRBV10-3,NA,TRBJ2-5,TGTGCCATCAAAATCACCGAGGGAGAGACCCAGTACTTC,CAIKITEGETQYF
NA,TRBV10-3,NA,TRBJ2-2,TGTGCCACCCTCATAGGGAATCAGGGCACCGGGGAGCTGTTTTTT,CATLIGNQGTGELFF
NA,TRBV19,TRBD2,TRBJ2-3,TGTGCCAGTAGTATCGGGGGAGGGCCAGATACGCAGTATTTT,CASSIGGGPDTQYF
once,TRBV3-1/TRBV3-2,TRBD1,TRBJ2-3,TGTGCCAGCAGCCAACCGAGGGGGCGTTTTAGGGCTACGCAGTATTTT,CASSQPRGRFRATQYF
NA,TRBV2,NA,TRBJ1-1,TGTGCCAGCAGGGGGGCCCCTCAGGCGGAAGCTTTCTTT,CASRGAPQAEAFF
NA,TRBV7-9,NA,TRBJ1-1,TGTGCCAGCAGCTTGACAGCGAACACTGAAGCTTTCTTT,CASSLTANTEAFF
few,TRBV27,TRBD2,TRBJ2-5,TGTGCCAGCACCTCGGGACTAGCGGGGGGTGGGATCCAGTACTTC,CASTSGLAGGGIQYF
NA,TRBV5-1,NA,TRBJ2-5,TGCGCCAGCAGCATTGCTTCGGGAACCGGAGAGACCCAGTACTTC,CASSIASGTGETQYF
NA,TRBV30,NA,TRBJ1-5,TGTGCCTGGAGTGTGCGAAGCAATCAGCCCCAGCATTTT,CAWSVRSNQPQHF
NA,TRBV19,TRBD2,TRBJ2-5,TGTGCCAGTAGTATGGGACTAGCGGGGCGGACCCAGTACTTC,CASSMGLAGRTQYF
NA,TRBV5-8,NA,TRBJ2-2,TGTGCCAGCAGCTTAATTTCGAGCGCGGGACTCACCGGGGAGCTGTTTTTT,CASSLISSAGLTGELFF
few,TRBV19,NA,TRBJ1-2,TGTGCCAGTAGTACTTCAGGGAGGCCCACCTATGGCTACACCTTC,CASSTSGRPTYGYTF
NA,TRBV14,TRBD1,TRBJ2-5,TGTGCCAGCAGCCAACGGACAGGGTCGGGAGAGACCCAGTACTTC,CASSQRTGSGETQYF
few,TRBV6-6,TRBD1,TRBJ1-1,TGTGCCAGCAGACCCGGGACAGGGATTATGAACACTGAAGCTTTCTTT,CASRPGTGIMNTEAFF
few,TRBV19,NA,TRBJ1-1,TGTGCCAGTAGACAGGGATCGAACACTGAAGCTTTCTTT,CASRQGSNTEAFF
NA,TRBV7-9,TRBD1,TRBJ2-2,TGTGCCAGCAGACTCCCCTACAGGGGGGACACCGGGGAGCTGTTTTTT,CASRLPYRGDTGELFF
NA,TRBV30,TRBD2,TRBJ2-3,TGTGCCTGGGGTCCGCCCGGGGGGGCCGCAGATACGCAGTATTTT,CAWGPPGGAADTQYF
few,TRBV5-6,NA,TRBJ1-3,TGTGCCAGCAGCCTGACAGATTCTGGAAACACCATATATTTT,CASSLTDSGNTIYF
many,TRBV7-8,NA,TRBJ1-1,TGTGCCAGCAGTCTCAGGGAGGGCAACACTGAAGCTTTCTTT,CASSLREGNTEAFF
NA,TRBV5-6,NA,TRBJ2-5,TGTGCCAGCAGCTTGGTTCCGCGGGAGACCCAGTACTTC,CASSLVPRETQYF
few,TRBV24-1,TRBD2,TRBJ2-1,TGTGCCACCAGTGATTCGGCCGGACTGGGGAGGGATGAGCAGTTCTTC,CATSDSAGLGRDEQFF
NA,TRBV6-2/TRBV6-3,TRBD2,TRBJ2-3,TGTGCCAGCAGTTCGGATCCCTGGACTAGTCGTTATCGGGTTACGCAGTATTTT,CASSSDPWTSRYRVTQYF
few,TRBV6-1,TRBD2,TRBJ2-3,TGTGCCAGCAGTGACCGGACTAGCGGGGGGATAAGGTTAGGAACAGATACGCAGTATTTT,CASSDRTSGGIRLGTDTQYF
NA,TRBV11-2,NA,TRBJ2-1,TGTGCCAGCAGCTCCCCAGGGTTCGGTGAGCAGTTCTTC,CASSSPGFGEQFF
NA,TRBV23-1,TRBD1,TRBJ2-2,TGCGCCAGCAGTCAACGGGACAGGGCGCGAAACACCGGGGAGCTGTTTTTT,CASSQRDRARNTGELFF
NA,TRBV7-9,NA,TRBJ1-1,TGTGCCAGCAGCTTTATCGCTGGGAGTGGAGCTGGCTACACTGAAGCTTTCTTT,CASSFIAGSGAGYTEAFF
NA,TRBV7-2,NA,TRBJ1-2,TGTGCCAGCAGCTTAGAATGGGGGCAGGGTGGCTACACCTTC,CASSLEWGQGGYTF
once,TRBV19,NA,TRBJ1-2,TGTGCCAGTACCCCGCTGGGGCAGGGGATTAACTATGGCTACACCTTC,CASTPLGQGINYGYTF